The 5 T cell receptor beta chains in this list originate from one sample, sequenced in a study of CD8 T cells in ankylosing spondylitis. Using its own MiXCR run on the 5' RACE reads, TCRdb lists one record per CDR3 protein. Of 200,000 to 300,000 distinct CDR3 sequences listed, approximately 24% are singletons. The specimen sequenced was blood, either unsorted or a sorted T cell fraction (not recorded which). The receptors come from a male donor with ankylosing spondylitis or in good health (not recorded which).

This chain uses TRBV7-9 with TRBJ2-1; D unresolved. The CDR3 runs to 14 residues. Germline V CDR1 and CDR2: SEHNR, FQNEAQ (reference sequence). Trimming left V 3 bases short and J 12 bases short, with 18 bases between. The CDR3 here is CASSLAPVGIRQFF. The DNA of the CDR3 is TGTGCCAGCAGCTTGGCGCCAGTGGGAATCCGGCAGTTCTTC. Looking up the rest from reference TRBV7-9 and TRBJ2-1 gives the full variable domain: DTGVSQNPRHKITKRGQNVTFRCDPISEHNRLYWYRQTLGQGPEFLTYFQNEAQLEKSRLLSDRFSAERPKGSFSTLEIQRTEQGDSAMYLCASSLAPVGIRQFFGPGTRLTVL.

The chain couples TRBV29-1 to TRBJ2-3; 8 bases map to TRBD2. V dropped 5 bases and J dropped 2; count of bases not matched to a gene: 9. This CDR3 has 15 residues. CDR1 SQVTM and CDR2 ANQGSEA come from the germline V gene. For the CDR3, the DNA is TGCAGCGTTCCAATCGGCGGGGGGAACACAGATACGCAGTATTTT. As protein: CSVPIGGGNTDTQYF.

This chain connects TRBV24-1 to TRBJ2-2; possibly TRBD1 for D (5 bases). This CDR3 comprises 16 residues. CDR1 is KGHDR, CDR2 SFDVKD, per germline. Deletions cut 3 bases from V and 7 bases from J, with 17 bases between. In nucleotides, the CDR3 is TGTGCCACCAGTGATCCCCGGCGGCAGGGAATCGGGGAGCTGTTTTTT. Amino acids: CATSDPRRQGIGELFF.

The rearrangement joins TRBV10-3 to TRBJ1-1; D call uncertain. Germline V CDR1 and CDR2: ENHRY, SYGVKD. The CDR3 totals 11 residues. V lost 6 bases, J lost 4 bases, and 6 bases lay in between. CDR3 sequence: CAIREGTEAFF. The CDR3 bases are TGTGCCATCAGGGAGGGCACTGAAGCTTTCTTT.

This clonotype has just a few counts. CDR3 in amino acids: CASSSLGGDTQYF. The DNA for the CDR3 is TGTGCCAGCAGTTCTTTAGGCGGAGATACGCAGTATTTT. V gene TRBV27 combines with J gene TRBJ2-3; D unresolved. CDR1 MNHEY and CDR2 SMNVEV come from the germline V gene (reference sequence). The CDR3 contains 13 residues. The V end lost 4 bases, the J end lost 5 bases, and 10 bases lay between the germline ends.